This record looks at one T cell receptor (beta chain) sequence and its context. Its matching antigen is unknown. cDNA synthesis used the whole RNA isolate, giving expressed TCRB sequences. TCRdb's table, derived via immunoSEQ multiplex PCR, lists solely in-frame clones and lacks some. The table lists 200,000 to 300,000 clones, about 25% of them singletons, with about 3.9% in the top ten. This specimen belongs to a study of beta chain features in type 1 diabetes. Study at large: Cell yields, gender and age were comparable in patients and healthy donors. Regarding the study as a whole: Possibly, sequencing cDNA over-represented cells that had high TCR expression levels. Short templates might get an advantage during PCR, and this would be equal in patients and controls. Resolution of whether HLA type affects TCRB rearrangement was not achieved here.

The CDR3 runs 15 residues. Germline values: CDR1 SGDLS, CDR2 YYNGEE. With 4 bases removed from V and 0 bases from J, the gap between germline ends came to 11 bases. The sequencing input was central memory CD4+ T cells from blood. The chain employs TRBV9 and TRBJ2-1; tentative D call: TRBD2 (6 bases). The sequence was collected from a man under 40 in good health. The CDR3 DNA follows: TGTGCCAGCAGCCCACGGGGGAGCTCCTACAATGAGCAGTTCTTC. Protein product: CASSPRGSSYNEQFF. The full variable domain, with the rest looked up from reference TRBV9 and TRBJ2-1, is DSGVTQTPKHLITATGQRVTLRCSPRSGDLSVYWYQQSLDQGLQFLIQYYNGEERAKGNILERFSAQQFPDLHSELNLSSLELGDSALYFCASSPRGSSYNEQFFGPGTRLTVL.